A single sample gave rise to the 5 T cell receptor beta chains below, sequenced in a study of blood T cell repertoires in COVID-19. Assay: immunoSEQ multiplex PCR; the TCRdb copy retains only in-frame clones and omits some. The table includes some 200,000 clones, around 95% detected once. Specimen: peripheral blood. The receptors stem from a man aged 30 to 39 with COVID-19, enrolled during active disease.

The chain has TRBV18 and TRBJ1-1; TRBD1 is a possible D gene (6 bases). The CDR3 is 13 residues long. Germline CDR1 KGHSH, CDR2 LQKENI. Trimming took 6 bases from V and 1 from J, leaving 9 bases between them. CDR3 sequence: CASSTGPNTEAFF. CDR3 in DNA: TGTGCCAGCTCTACAGGGCCGAACACTGAAGCTTTCTTT. Supplemented by reference TRBV18 and TRBJ1-1, the full variable domain reads NAGVMQNPRHLVRRRGQEARLRCSPMKGHSHVYWYRQLPEEGLKFMVYLQKENIIDESGMPKERFSAEFPKEGPSILRIQQVVRGDSAAYFCASSTGPNTEAFFGQGTRLTVV.

The rearrangement uses TRBV2 and TRBJ2-1, with D possibly TRBD2 on 6 matching bases. This CDR3 spans 13 amino acids. With 4 bases removed from V and 9 bases from J, the gap between germline ends came to 13 bases. The germline V gene has CDR1 SNHLY and CDR2 FYNNEI. DNA for the CDR3: TGTGCCAGCAGTGGGGGGGACTGGGCTGAGCAGTTCTTC. It translates to CASSGGDWAEQFF.

In this sample, this clone turned up once. The genes are TRBV7-6 and TRBJ1-4; 7 bases map to TRBD1. Germline CDR1 SGHVS, CDR2 FNYEAQ. V trimming: 0 bases; J trimming: 7 bases; junction bases outside the gene matches: 5. The CDR3 runs to 15 residues. In nucleotides, the CDR3 is TGTGCCAGCAGCTTAGCCAGGGGGGATGGTGAAAAACTGTTTTTT. It specifies CASSLARGDGEKLFF. Full variable domain (rest looked up from reference TRBV7-6 and TRBJ1-4): GAGVSQSPRYKVTKRGQDVALRCDPISGHVSLYWYRQALGQGPEFLTYFNYEAQQDKSGLPNDRFSAERPEGSISTLTIQRTEQRDSAMYRCASSLARGDGEKLFFGSGTQLSVL.

The rearrangement joins TRBV7-2 to TRBJ1-2; 9 bases map to TRBD1. Germline trimming cut 1 base from V and 4 bases from J; bases unmatched to any gene: 7. Germline values: CDR1 SGHTA, CDR2 FQGNSA. This CDR3 has 16 residues. The DNA for the CDR3 is TGTGCCAGCAGCTTAGTAGGGGGACAGGGAAGCTATGGCTACACCTTC. Translation gives CASSLVGGQGSYGYTF.

This clone appeared a single time. J is TRBJ1-4 and V is TRBV2, with 7 bases that match TRBD1. The CDR3 length is 17 residues. CDR1 is SNHLY, CDR2 FYNNEI, per germline. V lost 5 bases, J lost 4 bases, and 13 bases stayed unmatched. CDR3 nucleotide sequence: TGTGCCAGCAGTCCCGTTTTACCGGGACAGATTAATGAAAAACTGTTTTTT. It encodes CASSPVLPGQINEKLFF.